This TCR beta chain was captured in a study of CXCR3-negative and CXCR3-positive naive CD8 T cells. Findings and caveats of the study: TRBV-TRBJ usage matched between naive CXCR3-negative and CXCR3-positive cells but not between memory cells. TRB CDR3s of CXCR3-positive naive cells were more hydrophobic than those of CXCR3-negative naive cells. Memory CD8+ cells showed much lower diversity, while both naive subsets were comparably high.

Note on this clonotype: Antigen: not known.

The TRB cDNA libraries were prepared by 5' RACE with UMI labels. TCRdb reprocessed the 5' RACE reads, keeping one entry per CDR3 protein, no DNA. The table lists more than 80,000 distinct CDR3 sequences. This clonotype was sampled from a human donor in good health. Some clones in this sample may be carry-over from other donors' samples. The sequenced sample was naive CXCR3+ CD8+ T cells from blood. Subset of the sample: CD45RO-CCR7+CD27+CD95- naive CD8+ T cells expressing CXCR3 (TNR3+).

This CDR3 reads CASSSRGLETQYF. This chain connects TRBV7-2 to TRBJ2-5. Germline V CDR1 and CDR2: SGHTA, FQGNSA. The CDR3 sequence is 13 residues long.